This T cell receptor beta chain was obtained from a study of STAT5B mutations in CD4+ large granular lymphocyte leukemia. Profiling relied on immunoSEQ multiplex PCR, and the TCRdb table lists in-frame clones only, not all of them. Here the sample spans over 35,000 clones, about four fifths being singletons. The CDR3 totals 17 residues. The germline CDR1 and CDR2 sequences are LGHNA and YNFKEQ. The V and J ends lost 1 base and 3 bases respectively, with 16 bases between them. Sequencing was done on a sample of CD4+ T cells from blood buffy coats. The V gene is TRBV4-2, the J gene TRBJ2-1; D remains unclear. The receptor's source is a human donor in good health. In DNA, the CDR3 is TGTGCCAGCAGCCAAGTAACCTTAACCGGCGGCTACAATGAGCAGTTCTTC. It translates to CASSQVTLTGGYNEQFF.